This TCR beta chain was obtained from a study of T cell responses to AZD1222 COVID-19 vaccine. Study conclusions and caveats: AZD1222 recipients seropositive at baseline numbered only five or six. Sampling captured repertoires only after the peak T cell response. Close to half of all spike-specific TCRs reportedly target regions of the variants that are unmutated.

Remarks on this clone: Its antigen is as yet unknown.

Generated by immunoSEQ multiplex PCR, the TCRdb table keeps only in-frame clones and is missing some. The sample carries some 99,000 clones, around 90% recorded once. The receptor comes from an adult in good health. The sequenced sample was peripheral blood, obtained on day 0 of MenACWY control vaccination.

The chain's CDR3 is CASSVEGLTDTQYF. DNA for the CDR3: TGTGCCAGCAGCGTAGAGGGCCTCACAGATACGCAGTATTTT. The rearrangement joins TRBV9 to TRBJ2-3, with D hard to call. V shed 0 bases and J shed 2 bases, with 7 bases lying between them. CDR1 is SGDLS, CDR2 YYNGEE, per germline. The CDR3 is 14 residues long.